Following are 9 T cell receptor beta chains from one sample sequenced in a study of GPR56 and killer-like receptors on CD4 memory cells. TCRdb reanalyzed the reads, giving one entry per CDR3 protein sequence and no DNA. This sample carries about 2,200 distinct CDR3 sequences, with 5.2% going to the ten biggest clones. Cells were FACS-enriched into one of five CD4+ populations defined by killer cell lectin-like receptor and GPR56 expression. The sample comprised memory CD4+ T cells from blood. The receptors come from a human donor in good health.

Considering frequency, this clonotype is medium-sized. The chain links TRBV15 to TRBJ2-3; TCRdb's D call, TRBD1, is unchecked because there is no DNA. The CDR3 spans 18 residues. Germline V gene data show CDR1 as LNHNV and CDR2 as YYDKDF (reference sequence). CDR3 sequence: CATSRDRGTASSTDTQYF.

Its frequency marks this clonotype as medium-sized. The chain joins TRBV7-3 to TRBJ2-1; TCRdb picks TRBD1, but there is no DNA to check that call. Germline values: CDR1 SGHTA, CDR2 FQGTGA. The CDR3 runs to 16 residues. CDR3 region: CASSLAQSRGYNEQFF. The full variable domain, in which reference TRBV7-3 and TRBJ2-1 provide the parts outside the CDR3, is GAGVSQTPSNKVTEKGKYVELRCDPISGHTALYWYRQSLGQGPEFLIYFQGTGAADDSGLPNDRFFAVRPEGSVSTLKIQRTERGDSAVYLCASSLAQSRGYNEQFFGPGTRLTVL.

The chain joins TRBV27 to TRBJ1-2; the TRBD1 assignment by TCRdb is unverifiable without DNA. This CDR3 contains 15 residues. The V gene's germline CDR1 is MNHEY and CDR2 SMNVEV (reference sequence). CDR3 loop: CASSLRDRINYGYTF.

The CDR3 loop is CASSEQTVLASYEQYF. This sequence joins TRBV2 and TRBJ2-7; without DNA, the TCRdb call of TRBD1 cannot be checked. The V gene's germline CDR1 is SNHLY and CDR2 FYNNEI. This CDR3 has 16 residues.

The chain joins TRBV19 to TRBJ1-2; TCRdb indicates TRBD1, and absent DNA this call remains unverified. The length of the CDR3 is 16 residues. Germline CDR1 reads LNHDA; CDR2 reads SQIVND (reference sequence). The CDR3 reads CASSDSGQAEGYGYTF.

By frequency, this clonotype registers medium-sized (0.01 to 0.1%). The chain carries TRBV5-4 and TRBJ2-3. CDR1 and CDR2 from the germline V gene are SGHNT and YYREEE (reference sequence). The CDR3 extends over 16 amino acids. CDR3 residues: CASSLGGAGGTDTQYF.

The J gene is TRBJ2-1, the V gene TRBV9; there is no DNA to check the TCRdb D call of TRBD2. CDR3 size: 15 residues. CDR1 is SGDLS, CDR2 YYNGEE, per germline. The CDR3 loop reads CASSVSTSGSYEQYF.

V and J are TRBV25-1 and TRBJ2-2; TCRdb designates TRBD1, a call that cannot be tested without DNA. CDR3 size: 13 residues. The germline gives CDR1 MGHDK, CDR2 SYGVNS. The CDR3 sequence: CASSPQGTGELFF.

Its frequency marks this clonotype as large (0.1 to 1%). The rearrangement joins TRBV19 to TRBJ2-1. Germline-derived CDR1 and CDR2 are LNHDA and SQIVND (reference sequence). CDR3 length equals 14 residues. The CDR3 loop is CAVRSGYSYNEQFF.